Here is one T cell receptor (beta chain) with its context. The antigen it recognizes is unknown. Base qualities are not at hand, and no much larger clone is one base apart. The library came from PCR. The sequencer listed for this sample is Illumina HiSeq 2500. Unique molecular identifiers were incorporated into TCR beta cDNA libraries to reduce PCR and sequencing biases. Approximately 500,000 cDNA molecules were obtained for every 1 to 10 million input T cells, so each molecule roughly corresponded to one T cell. The same protocol used for the earlier healthy control dataset was applied to prepare and sequence the patient libraries. Samples belonging to the same batch were prepared together, multiplexed and sequenced on a shared HiSeq lane. The authors' analysis ran thus. MIGEC handled the raw barcoded reads, throwing out single-read molecular identifier groups before consensus assembly and CDR3 extraction. Clonotype tables were post-analysed with VDJtools, normalizing diversity by down-sampling all datasets to the smallest sample size. Repertoire overlap clustering matched CDR3 amino acid but not nucleotide sequences to correct batch-related cross-sample contamination. TCRdb passed the public sequencing reads through fastp at Q25 and MiXCR, retaining productive beta sequences. Each CDR3 protein gets just one entry, which takes the most common genes and DNA from the rows behind it. The V and J calls and clone size come from TCRdb's table, not from the authors' own analysis. This sample holds hundreds of thousands of distinct CDR3 sequences; roughly three fifths were observed only once. Of the sample, around 11% is held by the ten largest clones.

Trimming takes 5 bases off V and 0 bases off J; junction bases not matched to a gene: 3. CDR1 is given as ENHRY and CDR2 as SYGVKD, both from the germline V gene. The CDR3 has 14 amino acids, counting the end cysteine and phenylalanine. Only the CDR3 portion is preserved as DNA: 42 bases, with reading frame beginning at the first base. The sample comes from a study of post-analysis software for immune sequencing data (dated by TCRdb to 2015 to 2017). About the full investigation: Relapsing-remitting, secondary progressive and progressive-relapsing multiple sclerosis were recorded as disease courses, and subtype annotation was lacking for some patients. The patient repertoires were set against under 12 previously published healthy control repertoires from donors whose ages ranged from about 6 to 26 years. A subset of samples was prepared in parallel using single-end sample barcoding, then pooled and co-amplified after Illumina adapter ligation.

To demonstrate the VDJtools post-analysis software, TCR beta repertoires were profiled from the peripheral blood of over ten young patients with multiple sclerosis. The multiple sclerosis patients were children and adolescents ranging in age from roughly 6 to 15 years. What the work shows at the level of the full study, not this receptor alone: Direct clustering with F measure revealed strong co-clustering of samples prepared in the same batch, which led to a batch-effect correction. Compared with controls, multiple sclerosis patients had significantly lower normalized Chao1 diversity, a finding suggesting substantial peripheral T-cell clonal expansion. Significantly higher frequencies in patients than in controls were found for a few TRBV segments, including TRBV5-6, TRBV5-1 and TRBV20-1. The multiple sclerosis patient group was slightly younger than the control group.

The chain couples TRBV10-3 to TRBJ2-7; 8 central bases correspond to TRBD1. The sequenced sample was blood. This clonotype was obtained from a girl aged 2 to 9 with multiple sclerosis. The DNA sequence is given as TGTGCCATCAGTCCGGGACAGGTCTCCTACGAGCAGTACTTC. This sequence encodes CAISPGQVSYEQYF.